This section outlines one TCR beta chain sequence together with its context. Its antigen is not identified. Autoimmune disease history or systemic immunosuppression led to patients being barred. Trimming shortened V by 1 base and J by 8 bases, and 9 bases separated the two germline ends. The V gene's germline CDR1 is SGHKS and CDR2 YYEKEE (reference sequence). This CDR3 contains 13 residues. Data came from immunoSEQ multiplex PCR; TCRdb stores just in-frame clones and leaves some out. In the table there are more than 80,000 clones, about 91% of which are singletons. This sample stems from a study of OX40 agonist ivuxolimab in advanced cancers. Overall study findings and caveats: There were also nonresponders showing low normalized T-cell clonal expansion. There was clonal expansion of CD4+ and CD8+ blood T cells by week 6 at 0.1 to 3.0 mg/kg.

This TCR derives from an adult with an advanced solid tumor such as melanoma, head and neck, liver or kidney cancer. V and J are TRBV5-5 and TRBJ1-4, with D possibly TRBD1 on 5 matching bases. Sequencing used CD4+ or CD8+ T cells sorted from blood, obtained in a trial of the OX40 agonist ivuxolimab. The DNA for the CDR3 is TGTGCCAGCAGCTTGTTGGCAGGGGAAAAACTGTTTTTT. Translated, it gives CASSLLAGEKLFF.